This TCR beta chain was recorded in a study of cytomegalovirus exposure and HLA in healthy donors. Study-wide points: The study carried out a later analysis of TCR beta sequences. It associated some 15,000 of them with specific HLA alleles at a false discovery rate of 0.05. In a later analysis, HLA-associated TCR beta chains were more clonally expanded than equally common others. In an earlier analysis, most TCR beta V segments were productive about 87% or about 30% of the time. A missense variant in DCLRE1C was later tied to TCR beta V- and J-gene trimming.

Of note for this clone: The antigen remains unidentified.

PCR amplification relied on 60 Vbeta primers (plus 13 Jbeta primers). Clones were sequenced by immunoSEQ multiplex PCR, and TCRdb holds only the in-frame ones, with some missing. Of about 91,000 clones detected, more than 75% appear once; the ten largest clones hold roughly 9%. The CDR3 is made up of 16 amino acids. Per the germline V gene, CDR1 is GTSNPN and CDR2 is SVGIG (reference sequence). Deletions cut 1 base from V and 8 bases from J, with 23 bases between. The genes are TRBV30 and TRBJ1-2, with TRBD1 as a possible D gene (6 bases). The TCR sequence derives from a man younger than 45 in good health and CMV-seropositive. What was sequenced was PBMCs. The CDR3 loop is CAWSGLASTGFSGYTF. The CDR3 DNA follows: TGTGCCTGGAGTGGACTAGCCTCAACAGGGTTCTCAGGCTACACCTTC.